This T cell receptor beta chain was observed in a study of CD8 T cells in ankylosing spondylitis. In germline, CDR1 is PRHDT, CDR2 FYEKMQ (reference sequence). This CDR3 has 11 amino acids. V gave up 2 bases and J gave up 6 bases, with 5 bases separating them. Molecular-barcoded quantitative 5'-RACE produced these TCR beta libraries. From the 5' RACE reads, TCRdb called clonotypes with MiXCR, one entry per CDR3 protein. The table records approximately 400,000 distinct CDR3 sequences, over 15% of them present only once. Whole-study results and caveats: Reports say disease-linked clones showed up significantly more in matched ankylosing spondylitis synovial fluid. What appeared characteristic of ankylosing spondylitis blood was a TCR beta motif of under 10 highly homologous variants.

To note about this clonotype: What it binds is unknown.

Sequencing input: blood, either unsorted or a sorted T cell fraction (not recorded which). The rearrangement links TRBV13 to TRBJ2-7, with D uncertain. The receptor was isolated from a male donor with ankylosing spondylitis. This chain's CDR3 is CASSLRAEQYF. CDR3 nucleotide sequence: TGTGCCAGCAGCTTACGAGCCGAGCAGTACTTC.